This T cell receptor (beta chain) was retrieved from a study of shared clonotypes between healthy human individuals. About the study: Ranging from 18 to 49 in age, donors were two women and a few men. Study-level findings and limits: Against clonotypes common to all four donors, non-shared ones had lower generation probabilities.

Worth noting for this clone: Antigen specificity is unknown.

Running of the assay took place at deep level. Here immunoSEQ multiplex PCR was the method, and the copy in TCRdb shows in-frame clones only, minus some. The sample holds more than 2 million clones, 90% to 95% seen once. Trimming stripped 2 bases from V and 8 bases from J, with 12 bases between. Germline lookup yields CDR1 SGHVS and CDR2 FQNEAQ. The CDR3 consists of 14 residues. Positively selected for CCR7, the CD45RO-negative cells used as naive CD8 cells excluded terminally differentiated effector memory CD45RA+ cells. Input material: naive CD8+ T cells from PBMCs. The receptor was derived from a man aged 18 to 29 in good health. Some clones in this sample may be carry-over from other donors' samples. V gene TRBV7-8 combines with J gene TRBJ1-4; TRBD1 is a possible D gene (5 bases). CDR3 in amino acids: CASSLYRIGEKLFF. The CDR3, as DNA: TGTGCCAGCAGCTTATACAGGATTGGCGAAAAACTGTTTTTT.